These 19 T cell receptor beta chains came from one sample sequenced in a study of shared clonotypes between healthy human individuals (TCRdb year 2020). CD8 naive samples were CD45RO-negative cells positively selected for CCR7, giving a CD45RA+CCR7+ population that excluded TemRA cells. The method was the immunoSEQ multiplex PCR assay. TCRdb provides this immuneACCESS table in a form limited to in-frame rearrangements. Some clones are lacking; in checked studies, under half of them reflect an unresolved V gene, and why the rest are absent is not known. The sample profile shows around 2,000,000 clones; about 95% of them were found once. The ten biggest clones cover 0.9% to 1.5% of the sample. Sequencing was carried out using naive CD8+ T cells sorted from blood. The cell subset or site label, read with the paper, signifies: CD45RA+CCR7+. Receptor source: a young man in good health.

The chain couples TRBV9 to TRBJ2-2, with D perhaps assigned TRBD1 or TRBD2 (6 bases each). Trimming pared 7 bases from V and 1 base from J, leaving 11 bases between. The CDR3 has 14 residues. The germline CDR1 and CDR2 sequences are SGDLS and YYNGEE. The CDR3 loop is CASQQGGNTGELFF. CDR3 coding DNA: TGTGCCAGCCAACAGGGAGGGAACACCGGGGAGCTGTTTTTT.

The CDR3 loop is CASSYSGGAPDTQYF. The CDR3 DNA is TGCGCCAGCAGCTATAGCGGGGGGGCCCCAGATACGCAGTATTTT. The V gene is TRBV5-1, the J gene TRBJ2-3; 11 positions agree with TRBD2. V lost 3 bases and J lost 4; bases outside the gene matches: 4. CDR3 length: 15 amino acids. CDR1 is SGHRS, CDR2 YFSETQ, per germline.

With regard to this clone: This specimen includes other DNA sequences encoding the same CDR3. The chain links TRBV4-3 to TRBJ2-1; D might be TRBD2 (6 bases). Germline-derived CDR1 and CDR2 are LGHNA and YSLEER. CDR3 length: 16 amino acids. V lost 0 bases to trimming and J lost 0 bases, with 9 bases between them. The CDR3 sequence: CASSQDGGSSYNEQFF. The CDR3 coding sequence is TGCGCCAGCAGCCAAGACGGGGGTAGCTCCTACAATGAGCAGTTCTTC.

The chain links TRBV7-9 to TRBJ1-4; TRBD1 aligns across 7 bases. Germline CDR1 SEHNR, CDR2 FQNEAQ (reference sequence). Losses at the gene ends were 5 bases for V and 0 bases for J; bases not matched to a gene: 3. The CDR3 length is 15 residues. The CDR3 DNA is TGTGCCAGCAGCGAAGACAGGGCAACTAATGAAAAACTGTTTTTT. This sequence encodes CASSEDRATNEKLFF.

V gene TRBV7-9 combines with J gene TRBJ2-1; D is undetermined. There are 17 residues in the CDR3. Trimming pared 5 bases from V and 0 bases from J, leaving 17 bases between. CDR1 and CDR2 (germline): SEHNR, FQNEAQ (reference sequence). DNA of the CDR3: TGTGCCAGCAGCCCTGGGCATGCGGAGAGCTCCTACAATGAGCAGTTCTTC. It specifies CASSPGHAESSYNEQFF.

About this clone itself: Other DNA sequences in this specimen translate into the identical CDR3. J is TRBJ1-2 and V is TRBV19; D might be TRBD1 (5 bases). V was shortened by 6 bases and J by 1 base, with 9 bases between the two germline ends. The germline gives CDR1 LNHDA, CDR2 SQIVND (reference sequence). CDR3 length: 13 amino acids. DNA for the CDR3: TGTGCCAGTAGCCCGGGACTTAACTATGGCTACACCTTC. Translation: CASSPGLNYGYTF.

This chain connects TRBV7-6 to TRBJ2-5; 8 bases match TRBD2. Trimming took 5 bases from V and 4 from J; bases not matched to a gene: 6. In germline, CDR1 is SGHVS, CDR2 FNYEAQ. The CDR3 contains 14 residues. The CDR3 loop is CASSPGLGVETQYF. DNA of the CDR3: TGTGCCAGCAGCCCGGGACTAGGAGTAGAGACCCAGTACTTC.

The chain carries TRBV9 and TRBJ2-1; D could derive from TRBD1 or TRBD2 (5 bases each). This CDR3 contains 14 residues. The V and J ends lost 5 bases and 8 bases respectively, with 17 bases between them. Germline CDR1 is SGDLS and CDR2 is YYNGEE. Here the CDR3 reads CASSSGTVLDEQFF. CDR3 bases: TGTGCCAGCAGTTCCGGGACGGTCTTGGATGAGCAGTTCTTC.

The chain uses TRBV6-1 and TRBJ1-2; D is ambiguous. V lost 3 bases, J lost 6 bases, and 11 bases lay in between. The CDR3 has 13 residues. From germline, CDR1 is MNHNS and CDR2 SASEGT. The CDR3 nucleotides are TGTGCCAGCAGTGAGTATGAGTCGGATGGCTACACCTTC. Protein sequence: CASSEYESDGYTF.

This clone was observed once. The chain combines TRBV10-3 with TRBJ1-2; a possible D gene is TRBD1 (5 bases). V was pared by 0 bases and J by 6 bases, with 11 bases between. From germline, CDR1 is ENHRY and CDR2 SYGVKD. The CDR3 contains 14 residues. CDR3 DNA: TGTGCCATCAGTGAGTCCGCAGGGATGCATGGCTACACCTTC. It encodes CAISESAGMHGYTF.

Concerning this clone itself: The sample contains more than one DNA sequence encoding this CDR3. The chain couples TRBV6-1 to TRBJ2-7; D is possibly TRBD2 (5 bases). Trimming removed 2 bases from V and 1 base from J, with 6 bases in between. Germline V gives CDR1 MNHNS, CDR2 SASEGT. This CDR3 region has 13 residues. The CDR3 is CASSERTSYEQYF. DNA for the CDR3: TGTGCCAGCAGTGAAAGGACTTCCTACGAGCAGTACTTC.

The rearrangement joins TRBV2 to TRBJ2-2; D not certain. Trimming stripped 2 bases from V and 0 bases from J, with 7 bases between. Germline CDR1 reads SNHLY; CDR2 reads FYNNEI. This CDR3 region has 15 residues. The CDR3 nucleotides read TGTGCCAGCAGTGAACCACAGACGAACACCGGGGAGCTGTTTTTT. It yields the protein CASSEPQTNTGELFF.

CDR3 sequence (DNA): TGTGCCAGCAGACCGTTATCAGGAAACACTGAAGCTTTCTTT. It yields the protein CASRPLSGNTEAFF. V and J are TRBV27 and TRBJ1-1; the D is unclear. The CDR3 is made up of 14 amino acids. Germline V lookup: CDR1 MNHEY, CDR2 SMNVEV (reference sequence). Trimming stripped 6 bases from V and 2 bases from J, with 13 bases between.

J is TRBJ1-2 and V is TRBV21-1; TRBD1, the table's D call, lacks a check against the DNA. TRBV21-1 is a known pseudogene. This CDR3 contains 15 residues. CDR3 DNA: TGTGCCAGCACCCCAAAGGGGCAGGGCGACTATGGCTACACCTTC. Amino acid sequence: CASTPKGQGDYGYTF.

The chain couples TRBV13 to TRBJ1-4; D might be TRBD1 (5 bases). The CDR3 contains 15 residues. V dropped 0 bases and J dropped 7 bases, with 12 bases sitting between them. Germline V gene lookup returns CDR1 PRHDT and CDR2 FYEKMQ (reference sequence). The CDR3 loop reads CASSLGDTPREKLFF. In nucleotides, the CDR3 is TGTGCCAGCAGCTTAGGGGACACCCCTCGTGAAAAACTGTTTTTT.

The J gene is TRBJ1-5, the V gene TRBV19; D perhaps matches TRBD1 (6 bases). Trimming shortened V by 5 bases and J by 3 bases, and 17 bases separated the two germline ends. The CDR3 length is 16 residues. Germline loops: CDR1 LNHDA, CDR2 SQIVND (reference sequence). The CDR3 is CASSPGTRGNNQPQHF. The CDR3 region has the DNA TGTGCCAGTAGTCCCGGGACAAGGGGCAACAATCAGCCCCAGCATTTT.

Concerning this clone itself: The sample holds other DNA sequences that translate to the same CDR3. The rearrangement joins TRBV29-1 to TRBJ2-7; TRBD1 is a possible D gene (6 bases). V was shortened by 2 bases and J by 3 bases, with 11 bases between the two germline ends. From germline, CDR1 is SQVTM and CDR2 ANQGSEA. This CDR3 comprises 13 residues. The CDR3 DNA reads TGCAGCGTTGAAACTGGGGGCGGCTACGAGCAGTACTTC. It specifies CSVETGGGYEQYF.

The chain uses TRBV7-2 and TRBJ2-3, with 9 bases identical to TRBD2. Germline assignment: CDR1 SGHTA and CDR2 FQGNSA. The CDR3 length is 16 residues. With 5 bases clipped from V and 5 bases from J, the junction kept 11 bases outside the gene matches. In DNA, the CDR3 is TGTGCCAGCAGCCCATTCTTAGCGGGAGAGGGAGATACGCAGTATTTT. Its translation is CASSPFLAGEGDTQYF.

The chain recombines TRBV11-3 with TRBJ2-1; the D is unclear. Germline CDR1 is SGHNT and CDR2 is YENEEA. The CDR3 is made up of 13 amino acids. V was pared by 0 bases and J by 5 bases, with 5 bases between. The DNA of the CDR3 is TGTGCCAGCAGCTTAGACCTCGACAATGAGCAGTTCTTC. Protein product: CASSLDLDNEQFF.